There are a few counts of the clone carrying this TCR beta chain. Its antigen is undetermined. TCRdb itself ran the 5' RACE reads through MiXCR, one entry per CDR3 protein. The sample includes approximately 240,000 distinct CDR3 sequences, more than 9% of them seen just once. CDR1 and CDR2 (germline): SQVTM, ANQGSEA. V was clipped by 3 bases and J by 1 base, with 12 bases between them. CDR3 length: 14 amino acids. This sample was taken from a study of CD8 T cells in ankylosing spondylitis. Study findings and constraints: Disease-linked clones, CD8+, were relatively rare in peripheral blood. Researchers reportedly found disease-linked clones significantly enriched in matched ankylosing spondylitis synovial fluid.

This clonotype was sampled from a male donor with ankylosing spondylitis or in good health (not recorded which). V is TRBV29-1 and J is TRBJ1-1, with D maybe TRBD1 (5 bases). The source material was blood, either unsorted or a sorted T cell fraction (not recorded which). The CDR3 DNA reads TGCAGCGTTGAGGCCGGACAAAGGAACACTGAAGCTTTCTTT. Its translation is CSVEAGQRNTEAFF.